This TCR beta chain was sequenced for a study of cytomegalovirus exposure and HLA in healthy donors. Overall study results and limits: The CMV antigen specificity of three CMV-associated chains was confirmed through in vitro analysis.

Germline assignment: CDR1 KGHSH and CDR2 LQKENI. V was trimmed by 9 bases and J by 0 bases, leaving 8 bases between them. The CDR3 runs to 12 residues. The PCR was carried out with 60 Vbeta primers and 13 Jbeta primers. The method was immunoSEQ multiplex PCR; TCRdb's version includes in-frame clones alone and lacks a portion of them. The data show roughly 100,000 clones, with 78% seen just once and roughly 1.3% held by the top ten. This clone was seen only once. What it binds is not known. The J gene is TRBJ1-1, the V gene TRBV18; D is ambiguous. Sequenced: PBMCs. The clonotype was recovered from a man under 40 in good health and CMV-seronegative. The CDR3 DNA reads TGTGCCAGTCACGAGATGAACACTGAAGCTTTCTTT. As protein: CASHEMNTEAFF.